A selection of T cell receptor beta chains follows, all from one sample in a study of shared clonotypes between healthy human individuals. Assay: immunoSEQ multiplex PCR; the TCRdb copy retains only in-frame clones and omits some. The table shows about 2 million clones, with about 94% occurring only once. The sample taken for sequencing was naive CD8+ T cells sorted from blood. The receptor set was obtained from a man aged 18 to 30 in good health. CDR3s include the opening cysteine and the closing phenylalanine or tryptophan. The D gene is left open where the match is weak. For some rows the clone size is stated as once, few or many, or as a class when expanded; others skip it.

V: TRBV7-8; J: TRBJ1-1; size: once; D: NA; DNA: TGTGCCAGCAGCGACTGGGACAAGGCGAACACTGAAGCTTTCTTT; CDR3: CASSDWDKANTEAFF
V: TRBV6-1; J: TRBJ2-7; size: NA; D: NA; DNA: TGTGCCAGCAGTGAAGGGTTTGGGAGCTCCTACGAGCAGTACTTC; CDR3: CASSEGFGSSYEQYF
V: TRBV9; J: TRBJ2-7; size: NA; D: NA; DNA: TGTGCCAGCAGCGTTTCCGGGACCCTAAGCTACGAGCAGTACTTC; CDR3: CASSVSGTLSYEQYF
V: TRBV6-1; J: TRBJ2-7; size: once; D: TRBD1; DNA: TGTGCCAGCAGCCTACCGGACAGGGGAGAGTACGAGCAGTACTTC; CDR3: CASSLPDRGEYEQYF
V: TRBV13; J: TRBJ2-7; size: NA; D: NA; DNA: TGTGCCAGCAGCTTAAAGATGGGGGTGCCTTCCTACGAGCAGTACTTC; CDR3: CASSLKMGVPSYEQYF
V: TRBV7-2; J: TRBJ2-7; size: NA; D: TRBD2; DNA: TGTGCCAGCAGCCCAAGGGAGGGATACGAGCAGTACTTC; CDR3: CASSPREGYEQYF
V: TRBV10-1; J: TRBJ2-7; size: NA; D: NA; DNA: TGCGCCAGCAGTGAGTTGGGCACCCCCTACGAGCAGTACTTC; CDR3: CASSELGTPYEQYF
V: TRBV29-1; J: TRBJ2-1; size: NA; D: NA; DNA: TGCAGCGTCGACCTTCCGGTAGATACTGAGCAGTTCTTC; CDR3: CSVDLPVDTEQFF
V: TRBV4-1; J: TRBJ1-1; size: once; D: NA; DNA: TGCGCCAGCAGCCTTCGGGCTAACACTGAAGCTTTCTTT; CDR3: CASSLRANTEAFF
V: TRBV14; J: TRBJ2-3; size: NA; D: NA; DNA: TGTGCCAGCAGCCAAGAAGGGGTGTGGATGGATACGCAGTATTTT; CDR3: CASSQEGVWMDTQYF
V: TRBV27; J: TRBJ2-3; size: NA; D: NA; DNA: TGTGCCAGCAGTAGGGCAGGGCTGCGCACAGATACGCAGTATTTT; CDR3: CASSRAGLRTDTQYF
V: TRBV10-2; J: TRBJ2-7; size: NA; D: NA; DNA: TGCGCCAGCGCTAGCTCCTACGAGCAGTACTTC; CDR3: CASASSYEQYF
V: TRBV9; J: TRBJ2-7; size: NA; D: TRBD1; DNA: TGTGCCAGCAGCGTTTACCAGGGGGCCACTTACGAGCAGTACTTC; CDR3: CASSVYQGATYEQYF
V: TRBV9; J: TRBJ2-7; size: NA; D: NA; DNA: TGTGCCAGCAGCGTAGCGGGAAACGCGTACGAGCAGTACTTC; CDR3: CASSVAGNAYEQYF
V: TRBV2; J: TRBJ1-2; size: NA; D: NA; DNA: TGTGCCAGCAGTGAGCCAGGGGACTATGGCTACACCTTC; CDR3: CASSEPGDYGYTF
V: TRBV6-6; J: TRBJ2-5; size: NA; D: NA; DNA: TGTGCCAGCAGGTCGATGCAGGGCTGGGGCGTCGGTCCGTACTTC; CDR3: CASRSMQGWGVGPYF
V: TRBV25-1; J: TRBJ2-2; size: NA; D: TRBD2; DNA: TGTGCCAGCAGTGAAAGGGAGGGGTGGGAGCTGTTTTTT; CDR3: CASSEREGWELFF
V: TRBV27; J: TRBJ2-3; size: NA; D: NA; DNA: TGTGCCAGCACTGAAGGGGCAAGCTCTAGCACAGATACGCAGTATTTT; CDR3: CASTEGASSSTDTQYF
V: TRBV7-9; J: TRBJ2-2; size: NA; D: NA; DNA: TGTGCCAGCAGCTTAACGAGGGTCTCCTCCACCGGGGAGCTGTTTTTT; CDR3: CASSLTRVSSTGELFF
V: TRBV4-3; J: TRBJ2-7; size: NA; D: NA; DNA: TGCGCCAGCAGCCATCTTACCACCTACGAGCAGTACTTC; CDR3: CASSHLTTYEQYF
V: TRBV30; J: TRBJ1-5; size: NA; D: NA; DNA: TGTGCCTGGAGCCCAACCTCCGGGGGGGGGCCCCAGCATTTT; CDR3: CAWSPTSGGGPQHF
V: TRBV13; J: TRBJ2-3; size: NA; D: TRBD2; DNA: TGTGCCAGCAGCTTGACTAGCGGAGACCTAGAACCAAGCACAGATACGCAGTATTTT; CDR3: CASSLTSGDLEPSTDTQYF
V: TRBV2; J: TRBJ2-1; size: NA; D: TRBD2; DNA: TGTGCCAGCAGCCAGAGCGGGAGCTCCTACAATGAGCAGTTCTTC; CDR3: CASSQSGSSYNEQFF
V: TRBV10-2; J: TRBJ2-7; size: NA; D: NA; DNA: TGCGCCAGCAGAGACTACGAGCAGTACTTC; CDR3: CASRDYEQYF
V: TRBV25-1; J: TRBJ1-2; size: NA; D: TRBD1; DNA: TGTGCCAGCAGTGTACAGGGGGCGACTGGCTACACCTTC; CDR3: CASSVQGATGYTF
V: TRBV5-5; J: TRBJ1-2; size: NA; D: NA; DNA: TGTGCCAGCAGCACCGCAGGGGTGGGCTATGGCTACACCTTC; CDR3: CASSTAGVGYGYTF
V: TRBV7-8; J: TRBJ2-1; size: NA; D: NA; DNA: TGTGCCAGCAGCTTAATTGCGGGACCCTACAATGAGCAGTTCTTC; CDR3: CASSLIAGPYNEQFF